This T cell receptor (beta chain) stems from a study of blood T cell repertoires in COVID-19. Overall study: Sites across the United States, Italy and Spain contributed samples from acute and convalescent COVID-19.

Germline trimming cut 1 base from V and 2 bases from J; bases unmatched to any gene: 6. The CDR3 spans 16 residues. The germline V gene encodes CDR1 SGHRS and CDR2 YFSETQ. As handled by the study authors: How many nucleated cells were present was estimated from reference gene primer amplification. Using immunoSEQ multiplex PCR, the repertoire was profiled, and TCRdb retains in-frame clones only, with some absent. For V, J and clone size, that table is used; D and trimming come from the DNA. The profile shows around 300,000 clones, roughly 84% of them singletons. Sequencing was performed on peripheral blood. The J gene is TRBJ1-3, the V gene TRBV5-1, with TRBD1 identical over 7 bases. This TCR came from a man in his fifties with active or convalescent COVID-19. The CDR3 sequence: CASSLTGVFTGNTIYF. In DNA, the CDR3 is TGCGCCAGCAGCTTGACAGGGGTCTTTACTGGAAACACCATATATTTT.